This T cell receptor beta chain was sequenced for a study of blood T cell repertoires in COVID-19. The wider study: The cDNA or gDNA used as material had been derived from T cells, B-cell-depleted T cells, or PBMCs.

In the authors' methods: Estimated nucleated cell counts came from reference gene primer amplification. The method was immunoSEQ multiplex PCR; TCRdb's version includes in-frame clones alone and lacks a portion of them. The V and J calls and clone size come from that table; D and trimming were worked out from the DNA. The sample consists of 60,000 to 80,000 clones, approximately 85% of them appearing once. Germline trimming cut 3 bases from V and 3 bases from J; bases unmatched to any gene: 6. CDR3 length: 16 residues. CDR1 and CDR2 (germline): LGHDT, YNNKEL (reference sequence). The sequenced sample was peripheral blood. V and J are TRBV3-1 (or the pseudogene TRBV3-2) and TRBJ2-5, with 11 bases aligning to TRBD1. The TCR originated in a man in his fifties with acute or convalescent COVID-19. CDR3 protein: CASSQYRDRGKETQYF. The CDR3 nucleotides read TGTGCCAGCAGCCAGTACCGGGACAGGGGGAAAGAGACCCAGTACTTC.